These 26 T cell receptor beta chains were all obtained from the same sample, sequenced in a study of blood T cell repertoires in COVID-19. The repertoire was sequenced with immunoSEQ multiplex PCR; TCRdb's copy has only in-frame clones and lacks some. The repertoire holds roughly 240,000 clones, with 70% to 90% as singletons. Sequencing input: PBMCs or T cells enriched from blood (not recorded which). The receptors derive from a woman aged 45-59 years with acute COVID-19.

The chain is built from TRBV12-3 or TRBV12-4 and TRBJ2-7; D uncertain. This CDR3 comprises 13 residues. Trimming took off 1 base at V and 2 bases at J, with 6 bases between the two ends. This chain's CDR3 is CASSLGSAYEQYF. The CDR3 nucleotides read TGTGCCAGCAGTTTAGGATCAGCCTACGAGCAGTACTTC.

The V and J genes are TRBV19 and TRBJ1-6, with TRBD1 identical over 7 bases. The CDR3 covers 15 residues. V was pared by 5 bases and J by 9 bases, with 10 bases of the junction left unmatched. CDR1 is LNHDA, CDR2 SQIVND, per germline (reference sequence). Written as DNA, the CDR3 is TGTGCCAGTAGTCCCTCGACAGGGAACGGTTCACCCCTCCACTTT. Translation: CASSPSTGNGSPLHF.

The rearrangement uses TRBV11-3 and TRBJ2-7; 8 nucleotides align to TRBD2. This CDR3 has 14 residues. The J segment lost 4 bases and the V segment lost 5 bases, leaving 7 bases of the junction unmatched. Germline assignment: CDR1 SGHNT and CDR2 YENEEA. The CDR3 spells CASSPAGGTYEQYF. CDR3 nucleotides: TGTGCCAGCAGCCCGGCGGGGGGAACGTACGAGCAGTACTTC.

J is TRBJ1-1 and V is TRBV5-1, with D unresolved. Between the trimmed V and J ends, which lost 4 bases and 2 bases, there was a span of 12 bases. Germline lookup yields CDR1 SGHRS and CDR2 YFSETQ. CDR3 length: 14 amino acids. The CDR3 DNA is TGCGCCAGCAGCGCGGAACTTACTAACACTGAAGCTTTCTTT. It encodes CASSAELTNTEAFF.

The rearrangement uses TRBV6-5 and TRBJ1-5; TRBD1 aligns across 8 bases. CDR1 and CDR2 from the germline V gene are MNHEY and SVGAGI. The trim removed 2 bases at V and 7 bases at J, leaving 4 bases unmatched. The CDR3 extends over 14 amino acids. The CDR3 DNA is TGTGCCAGCAGTTACGGACAGGGTGGACAGCCCCAGCATTTT. Translation: CASSYGQGGQPQHF.

The rearrangement joins TRBV27 to TRBJ1-2, with D perhaps TRBD1 (5 bases). Trimming pared 5 bases from V and 8 bases from J, leaving 18 bases between. The CDR3 loop spans 14 amino acids. CDR1 and CDR2 from the germline V gene are MNHEY and SMNVEV (reference sequence). The CDR3 region has the DNA TGTGCCAGCAGTCCGGTCCCAGGGATGGGGGGCTACACCTTC. It codes for CASSPVPGMGGYTF.

This rearrangement joins TRBV4-3 to TRBJ1-3; 7 nucleotides agree with TRBD1. Trimming took 1 base from V and 0 from J; bases not matched to a gene: 0. This CDR3 has 15 amino acids. Germline V gene sequence: CDR1 LGHNA, CDR2 YSLEER. In nucleotides, the CDR3 is TGCGCCAGCAGCCAAGGGGACAGCTCTGGAAACACCATATATTTT. It specifies CASSQGDSSGNTIYF.

Of note for this clone: Other DNA sequences within the sample encode an identical CDR3. V gene TRBV13 combines with J gene TRBJ1-6, with a weak D call TRBD1 (5 bases). Germline loops: CDR1 PRHDT, CDR2 FYEKMQ (reference sequence). V gave up 0 bases and J gave up 7 bases, with 7 bases separating them. This CDR3 contains 14 residues. CDR3 nucleotide sequence: TGTGCCAGCAGCTTAGGAGCAGGGAATTCACCCCTCCACTTT. Its protein product is CASSLGAGNSPLHF.

This sequence joins TRBV20-1 and TRBJ2-7; D not certain. Germline CDR1 DFQATT, CDR2 SNEGSKA (reference sequence). Trimming took 3 bases from V and 0 from J, leaving 9 bases between them. The CDR3 consists of 13 residues. CDR3 coding DNA: TGCAGTGCTAGTTTTACCGGCTCCTACGAGCAGTACTTC. This sequence encodes CSASFTGSYEQYF.

This rearrangement joins TRBV6-2 or TRBV6-3 to TRBJ2-7; 10 bases are a match to TRBD1. Germline lookup yields CDR1 MNHEY and CDR2 SVGEGT. The CDR3 is 15 residues long. Unmatched junction bases numbered 12, after V lost 8 bases and J lost 5 bases. The CDR3 is CASGSSGTGVHEQYF. As DNA, the CDR3 is TGTGCCAGCGGTTCTTCCGGGACAGGGGTTCACGAGCAGTACTTC.

V gene TRBV4-3 combines with J gene TRBJ1-3; D is unclear. Germline V CDR1 and CDR2: LGHNA, YSLEER. This CDR3 comprises 14 residues. V gave up 0 bases and J gave up 4 bases, with 7 bases separating them. The CDR3, as DNA: TGCGCCAGCAGCCAAGACGGGGTCGGAAACACCATATATTTT. This codes for CASSQDGVGNTIYF.

This clone was seen more than once but under ten times. The chain combines TRBV7-9 with TRBJ2-7, with 13 bases that match TRBD2. V lost 5 bases and J lost 5; bases outside the gene matches: 6. Germline V gene sequence: CDR1 SEHNR, CDR2 FQNEAQ (reference sequence). CDR3 length equals 15 residues. The CDR3: CASSTTSGGAHEQYF. The CDR3 bases are TGTGCCAGCAGCACTACTAGCGGGGGGGCCCACGAGCAGTACTTC.

J is TRBJ1-3 and V is TRBV23-1; 7 bases line up with TRBD1. TRBV23-1 is annotated as an ORF whose role is uncertain. V was clipped by 0 bases and J by 5 bases; unmatched bases: 4. This CDR3 contains 15 residues. The CDR3 nucleotides read TGCGCCAGCAGTCAATCTCCGACAGGGAGAAACACCATATATTTT. Its translation: CASSQSPTGRNTIYF.

This sequence joins TRBV10-3 and TRBJ1-6; D uncertain. Germline CDR1 is ENHRY and CDR2 is SYGVKD. The germline V and J ends were trimmed by 4 bases and 8 bases, with 9 bases remaining between them. This CDR3 region has 13 residues. The CDR3 DNA is TGTGCCATCAGTGGAGGTGATTATTCACCCCTCCACTTT. Its protein product is CAISGGDYSPLHF.

This clone was observed a handful of times. The V gene is TRBV27, the J gene TRBJ1-4, with D maybe TRBD1 (5 bases). Per the germline V gene, CDR1 is MNHEY and CDR2 is SMNVEV (reference sequence). The CDR3 totals 14 residues. Trimming took off 6 bases at V and 8 bases at J, with 16 bases between the two ends. CDR3 sequence: CASRSVGRDEKLFF. The CDR3, as DNA: TGTGCCAGCAGGTCCGTGGGGCGCGACGAAAAACTGTTTTTT.

The rearrangement uses TRBV9 and TRBJ2-3; 8 nucleotides match TRBD2. CDR3 length: 15 residues. Germline CDR1 SGDLS, CDR2 YYNGEE. The trim removed 3 bases at V and 3 bases at J, leaving 6 bases unmatched. This CDR3 reads CASSGAGVLTDTQYF. In DNA, the CDR3 is TGTGCCAGCAGCGGAGCGGGGGTCCTTACAGATACGCAGTATTTT. The full variable domain, completed using reference TRBV9 and TRBJ2-3, is DSGVTQTPKHLITATGQRVTLRCSPRSGDLSVYWYQQSLDQGLQFLIQYYNGEERAKGNILERFSAQQFPDLHSELNLSSLELGDSALYFCASSGAGVLTDTQYFGPGTRLTVL.

This clone was observed a handful of times. The chain carries TRBV5-5 and TRBJ1-2, with 8 bases aligning to TRBD1. The ends lost 0 bases at V and 9 bases at J; junction bases unmatched: 7. In germline, CDR1 is SGHKS, CDR2 YYEKEE (reference sequence). The CDR3 totals 14 residues. The CDR3 DNA is TGTGCCAGCAGCTTGGGACGGACAGGGACTCGCTACACCTTC. Translated, it gives CASSLGRTGTRYTF.

V is TRBV27 and J is TRBJ2-6; tentatively, D is TRBD1 (5 bases). Germline V gives CDR1 MNHEY, CDR2 SMNVEV (reference sequence). The V end lost 1 base, the J end lost 2 bases, and 12 bases lay between the germline ends. The length of the CDR3 is 17 residues. The CDR3 nucleotides are TGTGCCAGCAGTTTATTACCAGGGTCTGCTGGGGCCAACGTCCTGACTTTC. As protein: CASSLLPGSAGANVLTF.

V usage is TRBV14 and J usage is TRBJ1-1; TRBD1 might be the D (5 bases). V was shortened by 8 bases and J by 8 bases, with 18 bases between the two germline ends. Germline values: CDR1 SGHDN, CDR2 FVKESK. CDR3 length: 13 residues. CDR3 loop: CASGPSWAGEAFF. CDR3 DNA: TGTGCCAGCGGACCCTCTTGGGCAGGGGAAGCTTTCTTT.

The CDR3 region is CASSQGPGHDGKLFF. DNA for the CDR3: TGCGCCAGCAGCCAAGGACCGGGACACGACGGAAAACTGTTTTTT. V gene TRBV4-3 combines with J gene TRBJ1-4; maybe TRBD1 (6 bases). Trimming removed 1 base at V and 10 bases at J, with 16 bases between. Germline CDR1 reads LGHNA; CDR2 reads YSLEER. This CDR3 has 15 amino acids.

V gene TRBV2 combines with J gene TRBJ1-4; D gene ambiguous. The CDR3 has 14 amino acids. From germline, CDR1 is SNHLY and CDR2 FYNNEI. V was shortened by 6 bases and J by 8 bases, with 16 bases between the two germline ends. The CDR3 is CASSAGAVWEKLFF. The DNA of the CDR3 is TGTGCCAGCAGCGCCGGAGCGGTGTGGGAAAAACTGTTTTTT.

The CDR3 reads CASSSQGAANEKLFF. DNA of the CDR3: TGTGCCAGCAGTTCACAGGGGGCAGCTAATGAAAAACTGTTTTTT. V and J are TRBV27 and TRBJ1-4; 9 positions match TRBD1. The V and J ends lost 4 bases and 3 bases, in that order; junction bases with no gene match: 3. Germline values: CDR1 MNHEY, CDR2 SMNVEV (reference sequence). The CDR3 runs 15 residues.

The chain links TRBV5-6 to TRBJ2-3, with TRBD1 as a possible D gene (6 bases). Trimming pared 2 bases from V and 0 bases from J, leaving 10 bases between. The CDR3 extends over 15 amino acids. Germline V gene data show CDR1 as SGHDT and CDR2 as YYEEEE. In DNA, the CDR3 is TGTGCCAGCAGCTTTAACAGGGTTAGCACAGATACGCAGTATTTT. Translated: CASSFNRVSTDTQYF.

This clone has a single count. The V and J genes are TRBV18 and TRBJ1-1; TRBD1 might be the D (6 bases). The CDR3 contains 16 residues. The V and J ends lost 2 bases and 2 bases respectively, with 15 bases between them. CDR1 is KGHSH, CDR2 LQKENI, per germline. The CDR3 coding sequence is TGTGCCAGCTCACCAATCCGGGACATAAGAAACACTGAAGCTTTCTTT. Protein: CASSPIRDIRNTEAFF.

V usage is TRBV2 and J usage is TRBJ2-1, with D perhaps TRBD1 (6 bases). Trimming pared 2 bases from V and 6 bases from J, leaving 20 bases between. Looked up from germline, CDR1 is SNHLY and CDR2 is FYNNEI. The CDR3 runs 17 residues. CDR3 bases: TGTGCCAGCAGTGAAAATGCGCAGGGGTTAGGAGCCAATGAGCAGTTCTTC. This translates into CASSENAQGLGANEQFF.

The genes are TRBV29-1 and TRBJ1-1; maybe TRBD1 (5 bases). The CDR3 is 12 residues long. Germline values: CDR1 SQVTM, CDR2 ANQGSEA. The V end was cut by 6 bases, the J end by 2 bases, with 10 bases between. The CDR3 here is CSVGEGNTEAFF. For the CDR3, the DNA is TGCAGCGTAGGGGAGGGAAACACTGAAGCTTTCTTT.